These T cell receptor beta chains were read from a single sample in a study of shared clonotypes between healthy human individuals. Some clones are missing from TCRdb's copy, which holds only in-frame ones; the method was immunoSEQ multiplex PCR. The sample records some 380,000 clones, 95% to 97% being singletons. Sequencing input: memory CD8+ T cells sorted from blood. Receptor source: a young man in good health. The CDR3 runs from the conserved cysteine through the conserved F or W. Each record gives: V gene, J gene, D gene, clone size, CDR3 DNA, CDR3 protein. The D gene is left open where the match is weak. The size of a clone is reported for some rows only, either as once, few or many, or as a class for expanded clones.

v_call: TRBV10-3
j_call: TRBJ1-3
d_call: -
clone_size: once
cdr3_nt: TGTGCCATCACCGGGGCCGAGAAAGGAAACACCATATATTTT
cdr3_aa: CAITGAEKGNTIYF

v_call: TRBV6-1
j_call: TRBJ1-5
d_call: -
clone_size: -
cdr3_nt: TGTGCCAGCAGTATTGGTGATCGCAATCAGCCCCAGCATTTT
cdr3_aa: CASSIGDRNQPQHF

v_call: TRBV2
j_call: TRBJ2-1
d_call: TRBD1
clone_size: -
cdr3_nt: TGTGCCAGCAGTGAAGCCCTCCAGGCAGGGGGCAATGAGCAGTTCTTC
cdr3_aa: CASSEALQAGGNEQFF

v_call: TRBV30
j_call: TRBJ2-7
d_call: TRBD2
clone_size: -
cdr3_nt: TGTGCCTGGAGTGGAAGGGGAGGACTAGCAATCTACGAGCAGTACTTC
cdr3_aa: CAWSGRGGLAIYEQYF

v_call: TRBV29-1
j_call: TRBJ2-2
d_call: TRBD2
clone_size: -
cdr3_nt: TGCAGCGTGACGGGACTAGCGATTAACGGGGAGCTGTTTTTT
cdr3_aa: CSVTGLAINGELFF

v_call: TRBV5-1
j_call: TRBJ1-2
d_call: -
clone_size: -
cdr3_nt: TGCGCCAGCAGCTTGGTAGCTAACTATGGCTACACCTTC
cdr3_aa: CASSLVANYGYTF

v_call: TRBV4-2
j_call: TRBJ2-3
d_call: -
clone_size: -
cdr3_nt: TGTGCCAGCAGCCAATCTCCCGACAAGGCTCGGGATTATACGCAGTATTTT
cdr3_aa: CASSQSPDKARDYTQYF

v_call: TRBV10-1
j_call: TRBJ2-7
d_call: TRBD1
clone_size: -
cdr3_nt: TGCGCCAGCAGTGAGCTTGCGGGACAGGGTCTGTACGAGCAGTACTTC
cdr3_aa: CASSELAGQGLYEQYF

v_call: TRBV30
j_call: TRBJ1-6
d_call: -
clone_size: -
cdr3_nt: TGTGCCTGGAACAGGCTCGGGTCACCCCTCCACTTT
cdr3_aa: CAWNRLGSPLHF

v_call: TRBV18
j_call: TRBJ1-2
d_call: -
clone_size: -
cdr3_nt: TGTGCCAGCTCACCCCGGGTCGGGGACTATGGCTACACCTTC
cdr3_aa: CASSPRVGDYGYTF

v_call: TRBV9
j_call: TRBJ2-1
d_call: -
clone_size: once
cdr3_nt: TGTGCCAGCAGCTCGGACTGGAATGAGCAGTTCTTC
cdr3_aa: CASSSDWNEQFF

v_call: TRBV29-1
j_call: TRBJ1-3
d_call: TRBD1
clone_size: -
cdr3_nt: TGCAGCGTGACAGGGCCCGGAAACACCATATATTTT
cdr3_aa: CSVTGPGNTIYF

v_call: TRBV4-2
j_call: TRBJ1-4
d_call: -
clone_size: -
cdr3_nt: TGTGCCAGCAGCCAAGAGAAGCTTAATGAAAAACTGTTTTTT
cdr3_aa: CASSQEKLNEKLFF

v_call: TRBV27
j_call: TRBJ2-3
d_call: TRBD2
clone_size: -
cdr3_nt: TGTGCCAGCAGTTCTTCCCTCCTAGCGGGATACACAGATACGCAGTATTTT
cdr3_aa: CASSSSLLAGYTDTQYF

v_call: TRBV19
j_call: TRBJ2-3
d_call: TRBD2
clone_size: -
cdr3_nt: TGTGCCAGTAAGGCCGGTAGCGGGAGGGGAACAGATACGCAGTATTTT
cdr3_aa: CASKAGSGRGTDTQYF

v_call: TRBV28
j_call: TRBJ1-1
d_call: -
clone_size: once
cdr3_nt: TGTGCCAGCAGAGGTGATGCAGCTTTCTTT
cdr3_aa: CASRGDAAFF

v_call: TRBV20-1
j_call: TRBJ2-3
d_call: -
clone_size: -
cdr3_nt: TGCAGTGCTAGATCTCCAGATACGCAGTATTTT
cdr3_aa: CSARSPDTQYF

v_call: TRBV5-1
j_call: TRBJ1-2
d_call: TRBD1
clone_size: -
cdr3_nt: TGCGCCAGCAGCATAGGACAGGGGGTTTATGGCTACACCTTC
cdr3_aa: CASSIGQGVYGYTF

v_call: TRBV13
j_call: TRBJ1-6
d_call: -
clone_size: -
cdr3_nt: TGTGCCAGCAGCTTAGGGGGATCACCCCTCCACTTT
cdr3_aa: CASSLGGSPLHF

v_call: TRBV29-1
j_call: TRBJ2-1
d_call: -
clone_size: -
cdr3_nt: TGCAGCGTTTCCGACGCTAGCGAGCAGTTCTTC
cdr3_aa: CSVSDASEQFF

v_call: TRBV19
j_call: TRBJ2-1
d_call: -
clone_size: -
cdr3_nt: TGTGCCAGTAGTCCAAACCAGGGCAATGAGCAGTTCTTC
cdr3_aa: CASSPNQGNEQFF

v_call: TRBV11-1
j_call: TRBJ2-1
d_call: -
clone_size: -
cdr3_nt: TGTGCCAGCAGCCCTGTTGAGGGTGTCAATGAGCAGTTCTTC
cdr3_aa: CASSPVEGVNEQFF

v_call: TRBV7-9
j_call: TRBJ2-5
d_call: -
clone_size: -
cdr3_nt: TGTGCCCAGGGTGCGGAGACCCAGTACTTC
cdr3_aa: CAQGAETQYF

v_call: TRBV30
j_call: TRBJ1-3
d_call: -
clone_size: -
cdr3_nt: TGTGCCTGGAGTGTACGAGGGCCCAGCTCTGGAAACACCATATATTTT
cdr3_aa: CAWSVRGPSSGNTIYF

v_call: TRBV11-2
j_call: TRBJ2-1
d_call: -
clone_size: -
cdr3_nt: TGTGCCAGCAGCTTAGGGGATTATGAGCAGTTCTTC
cdr3_aa: CASSLGDYEQFF

v_call: TRBV10-3
j_call: TRBJ2-2
d_call: -
clone_size: -
cdr3_nt: TGTGCCATCAGTGACCCAGCCGGGGAGCTGTTTTTT
cdr3_aa: CAISDPAGELFF

v_call: TRBV18
j_call: TRBJ2-3
d_call: -
clone_size: -
cdr3_nt: TGTGCCAGCTCACCACCGGTATCTACAGATACGCAGTATTTT
cdr3_aa: CASSPPVSTDTQYF

v_call: TRBV5-1
j_call: TRBJ2-1
d_call: TRBD1
clone_size: -
cdr3_nt: TGCGCCAGCAGCTTGACAGGGGGCAATGAGCAGTTCTTC
cdr3_aa: CASSLTGGNEQFF

v_call: TRBV5-4
j_call: TRBJ2-2
d_call: -
clone_size: -
cdr3_nt: TGTGCCAGCAGCTCCCCCACCGGGGAGCTGTTTTTT
cdr3_aa: CASSSPTGELFF

v_call: TRBV19
j_call: TRBJ2-7
d_call: -
clone_size: -
cdr3_nt: TGTGCCAGTAGTATCGGGACGGGATTAACCTACGAGCAGTACTTC
cdr3_aa: CASSIGTGLTYEQYF

v_call: TRBV13
j_call: TRBJ1-2
d_call: -
clone_size: once
cdr3_nt: TGTGCCAGCAGCTCGGCAGGGGCTGGCTACACCTTC
cdr3_aa: CASSSAGAGYTF

v_call: TRBV18
j_call: TRBJ2-3
d_call: -
clone_size: once
cdr3_nt: TGTGCCAGCTCACCACGCAGGGGAGCAGATACGCAGTATTTT
cdr3_aa: CASSPRRGADTQYF

v_call: TRBV6-1
j_call: TRBJ2-7
d_call: -
clone_size: once
cdr3_nt: TGTGCCAGCAGTACCCGGGACTTGAGCTCCTACGAGCAGTACTTC
cdr3_aa: CASSTRDLSSYEQYF

v_call: TRBV6-6
j_call: TRBJ2-3
d_call: TRBD2
clone_size: -
cdr3_nt: TGTGCCAGCAGTGGACTAGCGGGAAAAAGCACAGATACGCAGTATTTT
cdr3_aa: CASSGLAGKSTDTQYF

v_call: TRBV7-3
j_call: TRBJ2-7
d_call: -
clone_size: -
cdr3_nt: TGTGCCAGTCCGACCCGCTTTAGGGTTTTCACCTACGAGCAGTACTTC
cdr3_aa: CASPTRFRVFTYEQYF

v_call: TRBV6-6
j_call: TRBJ1-2
d_call: TRBD1
clone_size: -
cdr3_nt: TGTGCCAGCAGCGAACACTTTGGGACAGCCTACACCTTC
cdr3_aa: CASSEHFGTAYTF

v_call: TRBV7-9
j_call: TRBJ2-3
d_call: TRBD2
clone_size: -
cdr3_nt: TGTGCCAGCAGGGAGGGACTAGCGGGGCCCACAGATACGCAGTATTTT
cdr3_aa: CASREGLAGPTDTQYF

v_call: TRBV28
j_call: TRBJ2-1
d_call: -
clone_size: -
cdr3_nt: TGTGCCAGCAGTTTCAGGAATACCCGGTCTGAGCAGTTCTTC
cdr3_aa: CASSFRNTRSEQFF

v_call: TRBV4-2
j_call: TRBJ2-3
d_call: TRBD2
clone_size: once
cdr3_nt: TGTGCCAGCAGCCAAGTGAGTAGCGGGAGGGCTGCTGAGGATACGCAGTATTTT
cdr3_aa: CASSQVSSGRAAEDTQYF

v_call: TRBV6-4
j_call: TRBJ1-2
d_call: -
clone_size: -
cdr3_nt: TGTGCCAGCAGTGACTCTAGAGGGTGTGCAGGTAGGTGCTACACCTTC
cdr3_aa: CASSDSRGCAGRCYTF

v_call: TRBV1
j_call: TRBJ2-2
d_call: -
clone_size: -
cdr3_nt: TGCACCAGCAGACAAAGGACTAGCGGGAGGATCCCCGGGGAGCTGTTTTTT
cdr3_aa: CTSRQRTSGRIPGELFF

v_call: TRBV29-1
j_call: TRBJ2-3
d_call: -
clone_size: -
cdr3_nt: TGCAGCGTTGATCTTATCGGAGTGGGGGATACGCAGTATTTT
cdr3_aa: CSVDLIGVGDTQYF

v_call: TRBV27
j_call: TRBJ2-3
d_call: TRBD1
clone_size: -
cdr3_nt: TGTGCCAGCAGCAAGGTGGGACAGATCACAGATACGCAGTATTTT
cdr3_aa: CASSKVGQITDTQYF

v_call: TRBV5-1
j_call: TRBJ2-7
d_call: TRBD2
clone_size: -
cdr3_nt: TGCGCCAGCAGTGCTCTAGCGGGTAAAACCTACGAGCAGTACTTC
cdr3_aa: CASSALAGKTYEQYF

v_call: TRBV30
j_call: TRBJ2-3
d_call: -
clone_size: -
cdr3_nt: TGTGCCTGGAGTGAAACAGATACGCAGTATTTT
cdr3_aa: CAWSETDTQYF

v_call: TRBV25-1
j_call: TRBJ1-2
d_call: -
clone_size: -
cdr3_nt: TGTGCCAGCAGTGACGGGATTAACTATGGCTACACCTTC
cdr3_aa: CASSDGINYGYTF

v_call: TRBV28
j_call: TRBJ2-7
d_call: -
clone_size: -
cdr3_nt: TGTGCCAGCAGTTTATGGGGGAGTGGGGCCGAGCAGTACTTC
cdr3_aa: CASSLWGSGAEQYF

v_call: TRBV18
j_call: TRBJ1-3
d_call: -
clone_size: -
cdr3_nt: TGTGCCAGCTCAGCCTTTCCCCACGCGGGCGGAAACACCATATATTTT
cdr3_aa: CASSAFPHAGGNTIYF

v_call: TRBV7-9
j_call: TRBJ1-2
d_call: -
clone_size: -
cdr3_nt: TGTGCCAGCAGCTTAGAAGGGCGTTATGGCTACACCTTC
cdr3_aa: CASSLEGRYGYTF

v_call: TRBV5-1
j_call: TRBJ2-2
d_call: -
clone_size: -
cdr3_nt: TGCGCCAGCAGCTTGATACGTCTAGCTGGGGCCGGGGAGCTGTTTTTT
cdr3_aa: CASSLIRLAGAGELFF